The entry below describes one T cell receptor (beta chain). Its cognate antigen is unknown. The sample originates from a study of T cell repertoires in cytomegalovirus infection. Overall study results and limits: HLA-C-restricted CMV clonotypes gave the most frequent clonotype in two of eight donors.

CDR1 and CDR2 (germline): SQVTM, ANQGSEA. V was pared by 4 bases and J by 3 bases, with 16 bases between. The CDR3 has 14 amino acids. TCRdb re-derived calls from the reads in MiXCR, one entry per CDR3 protein. The sample records about 500,000 distinct CDR3 sequences, about 33% being singletons. The sample in question was cultured PBMCs, obtained from culture after CMV antigen stimulation. The rearrangement uses TRBV29-1 and TRBJ2-7; D may match TRBD1 or TRBD2 (6 bases each). The sequence derives from a human donor in good health (CMV status not recorded). Some clones in this sample may be carry-over from other donors' samples. The chain's CDR3 is CSVARGQTNYEQYF. CDR3 coding DNA: TGCAGCGTTGCCCGGGGGCAGACCAACTACGAGCAGTACTTC.